These T cell receptor beta chains were read from a single sample in a study of cytomegalovirus exposure and HLA in healthy donors. Method: immunoSEQ multiplex PCR; TCRdb's copy keeps in-frame clones and lacks some. The sample records under 45,000 clones, roughly 77% being singletons. The sequenced sample consisted of PBMCs. These receptors all stem from a man aged 30 to 45 in good health and CMV-seronegative. The CDR3 runs from the conserved cysteine through the conserved F or W. The D gene is left open where the match is weak. Size tells how often a clone was seen (once, few, many) or the class of an expanded clone, and some rows leave it out.

abundance	v_gene	d_gene	j_gene	CDR3nt	CDR3aa
-	TRBV28	TRBD2	TRBJ2-7	TGTGCCAGCAGTCCAGAGCGTTCTAGCGGCTCTTACGAGCAGTACTTC	CASSPERSSGSYEQYF
-	TRBV19	-	TRBJ1-4	TGTGCCAGTAGTATTATTTCCCAGGGTGCAACTAATGAAAAACTGTTTTTT	CASSIISQGATNEKLFF
-	TRBV7-8	-	TRBJ1-1	TGTGCCAGCAGCTTAGAAGGCAAGCGGTACACTGAAGCTTTCTTT	CASSLEGKRYTEAFF
-	TRBV19	TRBD1	TRBJ1-1	TGTGCCAGTACCGCTTGGAACAGGGGGATAGGGAACACTGAAGCTTTCTTT	CASTAWNRGIGNTEAFF
-	TRBV28	TRBD1	TRBJ1-1	TGTGCCAGCAGTTTAAGTGTCATTTACAGGGGTCTGAACACTGAAGCTTTCTTT	CASSLSVIYRGLNTEAFF
few	TRBV9	TRBD2	TRBJ2-3	TGTGCCAGCAGCGTAGCCGTTAGCGGGAGAGGAGATACGCAGTATTTT	CASSVAVSGRGDTQYF
-	TRBV7-8	TRBD2	TRBJ2-4	TGTGCCAGCAGCCCTAGCGGGACTAGCGGGGTCAAAAACATTCAGTACTTC	CASSPSGTSGVKNIQYF
-	TRBV6-5	TRBD1	TRBJ2-7	TGTGCCAGCAGTTCCTACCGACAGGGGTTGCAGTACTTC	CASSSYRQGLQYF
-	TRBV15	-	TRBJ1-5	TGTGCCACCAGCAGCTACAGGGAGGGTCAGCCCCAGCATTTT	CATSSYREGQPQHF
-	TRBV28	TRBD1	TRBJ2-7	TGTGCCAGCAGCCTCGGGACAGCAGACTACGAGCAGTACTTC	CASSLGTADYEQYF
few	TRBV6-5	TRBD1	TRBJ2-7	TGTGCCAGCAGTCAGGGGACAGCCTACGAGCAGTACTTC	CASSQGTAYEQYF
-	TRBV5-5	-	TRBJ2-5	TGTGCCAGCAGCTTGAGGTTCGGGACTGGGGAGACCCAGTACTTC	CASSLRFGTGETQYF
few	TRBV30	TRBD1	TRBJ1-2	TGTGCCTGGAGTAGACAGGGCACTGACTATGGCTACACCTTC	CAWSRQGTDYGYTF
-	TRBV28	TRBD1	TRBJ1-1	TGTGCCAGCAGTTACCCCAGACAGGGGGGATCTGAAGCTTTCTTT	CASSYPRQGGSEAFF
-	TRBV18	-	TRBJ2-2	TGTGCCAGCTCACTCACTCTAGACCGGCGGGGCTCCGGGGAGCTGTTTTTT	CASSLTLDRRGSGELFF
-	TRBV7-2	-	TRBJ2-3	TGTGCCAGCAGCTTAGGGCGGAGATATACAGATACGCAGTATTTT	CASSLGRRYTDTQYF
medium-sized	TRBV4-3	TRBD2	TRBJ2-1	TGCGCCAGCAGCCAAGATGGTGCGGGAGGAAACCCACCGGGGCTCTACAATGAGCAGTTCTTC	CASSQDGAGGNPPGLYNEQFF
-	TRBV5-4	-	TRBJ2-7	TGTGCCAGCAAATTCGACTCGAGCTCCTACGAGCAGTACTTC	CASKFDSSSYEQYF
-	TRBV10-3	TRBD2	TRBJ2-5	TGTGCCATCAGTGAGAAGGCTAAGCGGGGGGACCGGCAGACCCAGTACTTC	CAISEKAKRGDRQTQYF
-	TRBV28	-	TRBJ2-7	TGTGCCAGCAGAGGCGGGATATCCTACGAGCAGTACTTC	CASRGGISYEQYF
few	TRBV6-5	-	TRBJ1-1	TGTGCCAGCACCTTGGGGGGTTCCACTGAAGCTTTCTTT	CASTLGGSTEAFF
-	TRBV4-3	-	TRBJ2-2	TGCGCCAGCAGCCAGGAGTTTGACACCGGGGAGCTGTTTTTT	CASSQEFDTGELFF
-	TRBV12-2	-	TRBJ1-2	TGTGCAAGTCGCCGTTATGACATCTATGGCTACACCTTC	CASRRYDIYGYTF
-	TRBV30	TRBD1	TRBJ1-1	TGTGCCTGGCACAGGGGAGTCACTGAAGCTTTCTTT	CAWHRGVTEAFF
once	TRBV6-5	-	TRBJ2-1	TGTGCCAGCAGTCCCGGGACTCCCCGTCAGTTCTTC	CASSPGTPRQFF
few	TRBV14	-	TRBJ1-1	TGTGCCAGCAGCCAAGCAGGGATGAACACTGAAGCTTTCTTT	CASSQAGMNTEAFF
few	TRBV7-2	TRBD1	TRBJ1-1	TGTGCCAGCAGCTCCCAGGACAGGTTGAACACTGAAGCTTTCTTT	CASSSQDRLNTEAFF
-	TRBV7-3	TRBD1	TRBJ2-2	TGTGCCAGCAGCGGACAAGGCGACAGGGACACCGGGGAGCTATTTTTT	CASSGQGDRDTGELFF
-	TRBV27	TRBD2	TRBJ2-1	TGTGCCAGCAGTCCCCTCCTCCCGGGGGTAGCGGGTGAGCAGTTCTTC	CASSPLLPGVAGEQFF
few	TRBV4-3	-	TRBJ1-5	TGCGCCAGCAGCCAAGATGGAGGGTTAGGCAATCAGCCCCAGCATTTT	CASSQDGGLGNQPQHF
-	TRBV25-1	-	TRBJ2-2	TGTGCCAGCAGTGAGGGGGCTTGGACCGGGGAGCTGTTTTTT	CASSEGAWTGELFF
-	TRBV10-2	-	TRBJ1-3	TGCGCCAGCGCCCGAGGGCTAGATGGAAACACCATATATTTT	CASARGLDGNTIYF
-	TRBV6-4	-	TRBJ1-6	TGTGCCAGCAGTGACCGGGCGGGTTCACCCCTCCACTTT	CASSDRAGSPLHF
once	TRBV7-2	TRBD2	TRBJ2-1	TGTGCCAGCAGTATGAGCGGGAGGGCCCTCAATGAGCAGTTCTTC	CASSMSGRALNEQFF
-	TRBV18	-	TRBJ1-5	TGTGCCAGCTCCCCCGAGCGGCTAAGCAATCAGCCCCAGCATTTT	CASSPERLSNQPQHF
-	TRBV27	TRBD1	TRBJ1-2	TGTGCCAGCCCTCCCCGGACAGGGGCAAGGAATGGCTACACCTTC	CASPPRTGARNGYTF
-	TRBV6-5	-	TRBJ2-7	TGTGCCAGCAGTTACAAGGACAGCTCCTACGAGCAGTACTTC	CASSYKDSSYEQYF
-	TRBV28	TRBD2	TRBJ2-3	TGTGCCAGCAGTTTAAATTTACTGACTAGCGGAGCAGATACGCAGTATTTT	CASSLNLLTSGADTQYF
few	TRBV5-1	-	TRBJ1-1	TGCGCCAGCAGCATCCCGGGAGGGACTGAAGCTTTCTTT	CASSIPGGTEAFF
-	TRBV7-9	TRBD2	TRBJ2-6	TGTGCCAGCAGCGAGGCGGGGGTCTCCGGGGCCAACGTCCTGACTTTC	CASSEAGVSGANVLTF
-	TRBV19	-	TRBJ2-7	TGTGCCAGTAGTATCGCGGGGGCTGGGTACGAGCAGTACTTC	CASSIAGAGYEQYF
once	TRBV10-1	-	TRBJ2-1	TGCGCCAGCAGTGACGCCGGGACTGGTCTCCCCCCTAGGGAGCAGTTCTTC	CASSDAGTGLPPREQFF
few	TRBV14	TRBD2	TRBJ2-3	TGTGCCAGCAGCCAACGGACTAGCCCCACAGATACGCAGTATTTT	CASSQRTSPTDTQYF
-	TRBV28	TRBD2	TRBJ2-1	TGTGCCAGCAGTTTAAGCGGGACTAGCGCCAACAATGAGCAGTTCTTC	CASSLSGTSANNEQFF
few	TRBV27	TRBD2	TRBJ2-1	TGTGCCAGCAGTAGGCTAGCGGGATTCGGGTCCTACAATGAGCAGTTCTTC	CASSRLAGFGSYNEQFF
-	TRBV4-3	TRBD2	TRBJ2-3	TGCGCCAGCAGCCAAGATCCTAGCGGGGGCACAGATACGCAGTATTTT	CASSQDPSGGTDTQYF